The T cell receptor (beta chain) described here comes from a study of early T cells in non-severe SARS-CoV-2 infection. General study results and limits: Database matching using VDJdb favored anti-spike CD8 responses, with private and CD4 specificities left missing.

In TCRdb, the 5' RACE reads were re-called with MiXCR into one record per CDR3 protein. The sample yields some 80,000 distinct CDR3 sequences, approximately 13% seen once. This clonotype was detected ten times or more. Its antigen is currently unknown. Looked up from germline, CDR1 is MNHEY and CDR2 is SVGAGI. Trimming left V 2 bases short and J 7 bases short, with 15 bases between. The CDR3 spans 14 residues. The chain uses TRBV6-5 and TRBJ2-7; D might be TRBD1 or TRBD2, each matching 6 bases. This receptor was obtained from an adult who was a healthcare worker with PCR-confirmed SARS-CoV-2 infection or an uninfected control (not recorded which). The sample comprised whole blood. The CDR3 reads CASSYGGGPGEQYF. The CDR3 DNA reads as TGTGCCAGCAGTTACGGTGGGGGGCCGGGGGAGCAGTACTTC.